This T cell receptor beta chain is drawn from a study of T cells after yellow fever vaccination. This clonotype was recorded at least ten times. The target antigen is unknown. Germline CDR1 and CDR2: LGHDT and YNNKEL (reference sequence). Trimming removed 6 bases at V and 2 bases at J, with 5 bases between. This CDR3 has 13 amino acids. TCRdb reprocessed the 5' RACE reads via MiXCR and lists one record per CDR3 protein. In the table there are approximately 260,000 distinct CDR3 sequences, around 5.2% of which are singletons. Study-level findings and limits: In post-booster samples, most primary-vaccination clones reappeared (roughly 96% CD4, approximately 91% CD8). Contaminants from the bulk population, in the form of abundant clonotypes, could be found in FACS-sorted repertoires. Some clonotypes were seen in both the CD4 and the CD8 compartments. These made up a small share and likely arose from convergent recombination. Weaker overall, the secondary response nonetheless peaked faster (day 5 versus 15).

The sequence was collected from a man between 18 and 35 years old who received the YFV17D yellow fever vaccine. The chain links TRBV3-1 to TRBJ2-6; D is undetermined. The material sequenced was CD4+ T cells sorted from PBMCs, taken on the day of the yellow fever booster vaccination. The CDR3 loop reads CASRETGANVLTF. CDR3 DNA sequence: TGTGCCAGCAGGGAGACTGGGGCCAACGTCCTGACTTTC.